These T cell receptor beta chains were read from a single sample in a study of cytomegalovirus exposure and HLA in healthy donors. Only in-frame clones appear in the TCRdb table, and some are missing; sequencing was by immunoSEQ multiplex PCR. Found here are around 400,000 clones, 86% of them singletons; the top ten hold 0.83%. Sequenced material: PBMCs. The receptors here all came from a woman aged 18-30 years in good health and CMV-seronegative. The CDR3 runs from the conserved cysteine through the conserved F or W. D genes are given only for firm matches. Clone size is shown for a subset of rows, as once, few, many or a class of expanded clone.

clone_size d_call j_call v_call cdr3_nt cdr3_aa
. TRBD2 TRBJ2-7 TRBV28 TGTGCCAGCAGTCACCCACGGCGGGAGCTCGAGCAGTACTTC CASSHPRRELEQYF
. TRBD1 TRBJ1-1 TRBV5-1 TGCGCCAGCAGCATACAGGGGGCGCCGGCTGAAGCTTTCTTT CASSIQGAPAEAFF
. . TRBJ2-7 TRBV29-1 TGCAGCGTTGTCTTGGGCAGACGCTACGAGCAGTACTTC CSVVLGRRYEQYF
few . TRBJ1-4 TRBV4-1 TGCGCCAGCAGCCACGTTACAGGATGCGAAAAACTGTTTTTT CASSHVTGCEKLFF
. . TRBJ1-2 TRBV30 TGTGCCTGGAGCCTAACCCGTCACTATGGCTACACCTTC CAWSLTRHYGYTF
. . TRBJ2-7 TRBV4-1 TGCGCCAGCAGCCAAGACCGCCAGGGTCACGACGAGCAGTACTTC CASSQDRQGHDEQYF
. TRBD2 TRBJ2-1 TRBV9 TGTGCCAGCAGCGTCCGGACTAGCCTGGGAAATGAGCAGTTCTTC CASSVRTSLGNEQFF
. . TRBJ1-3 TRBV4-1 TGCGCCAGCAGCCAAGAAGGGGGTCGGGGAAACACCATATATTTT CASSQEGGRGNTIYF
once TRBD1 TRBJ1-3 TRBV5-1 TGCGCCAGCAGCTTGGATGGGACAGGTTCTCTCCTTGGAAACACCATATATTTT CASSLDGTGSLLGNTIYF
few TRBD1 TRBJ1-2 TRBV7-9 TGTGCCAGCAGCGTACAGGGGGCTGACTATGGCTACACCTTC CASSVQGADYGYTF
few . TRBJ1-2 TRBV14 TGTGCCAGCAGCACTTCCACAGGGCCGGCCTATGGCTACACCTTC CASSTSTGPAYGYTF
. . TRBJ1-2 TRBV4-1 TGCGCCAGCAGCCGAATGGGGGGGCTTAACTATGGCTACACCTTC CASSRMGGLNYGYTF
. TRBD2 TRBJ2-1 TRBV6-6 TGTGCCAGCAGTTACCAAACTAGCGGGCGGACCAATGAGCAGTTCTTC CASSYQTSGRTNEQFF
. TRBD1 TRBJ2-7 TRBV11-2 TGTGCCAGCAGCTTAGATAGGGGGCCCTGGGACGAGCAGTACTTC CASSLDRGPWDEQYF
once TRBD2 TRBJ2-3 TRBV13 TGTGCCAGCAGCGCAGCGGGGTCCACAGATACGCAGTATTTT CASSAAGSTDTQYF
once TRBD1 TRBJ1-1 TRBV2 TGTGCCAGCACCATAAATGGGCTCAGGGGGCCTTCTGAAGCTTTCTTT CASTINGLRGPSEAFF
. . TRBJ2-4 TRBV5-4 TGTGCCAGCAGCCCCGGGAGCCTAGCCAAAAACATTCAGTACTTC CASSPGSLAKNIQYF
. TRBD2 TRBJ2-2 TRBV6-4 TGTGCCAGCAGTGACTCGGCTAGCGGGAATTCCGGGGAGCTGTTTTTT CASSDSASGNSGELFF
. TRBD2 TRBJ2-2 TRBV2 TGTGCCAGCAGTCGGGGACTAGCGGGAGATAGTACCGGGGAGCTGTTTTTT CASSRGLAGDSTGELFF
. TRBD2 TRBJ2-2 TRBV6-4 TGTGCCAGCAGTGACTCGGGAATGACGGGAGGCCCGGTCGGGGAGCTGTTTTTT CASSDSGMTGGPVGELFF
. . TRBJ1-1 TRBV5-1 TGCGCCAGCAGCTTGGAGAGGGTCACTGAAGCTTTCTTT CASSLERVTEAFF
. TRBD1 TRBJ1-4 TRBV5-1 TGCGCCAGCAGCTTAGGGACAGGGGGCTTCTCGCCTGGGGAACTGTTTTTT CASSLGTGGFSPGELFF
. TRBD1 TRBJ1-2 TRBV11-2 TGTGCCAGCAGCCCTGTCCAGGGGGCGCACTATGGCTACACCTTC CASSPVQGAHYGYTF
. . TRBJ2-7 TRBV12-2 TGTGCAAGTCGCTTAGGAAGGCGGGGGGACAGCTCCTACGAGCAGTACTTC CASRLGRRGDSSYEQYF
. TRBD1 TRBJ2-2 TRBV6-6 TGTGCCAGCAGTTACGTGGGACAGGCTCCCGGGGAGCTGTTTTTT CASSYVGQAPGELFF
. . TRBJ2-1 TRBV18 TGTGCCAGCTCACCGTCGAGGGATGAGCAGTTCTTC CASSPSRDEQFF
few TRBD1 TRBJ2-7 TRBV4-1 TGCGCCAGCAGCCAAGAGGGGACAGGGAACGAGCAGTACTTC CASSQEGTGNEQYF
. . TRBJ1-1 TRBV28 TGTGCCAGCAGTTTGGGCCGCACTGAAGCTTTCTTT CASSLGRTEAFF
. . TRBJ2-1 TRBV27 TGTGCCAGCAGTCCCAAAGCGTTTCGGAATGAGCAGTTCTTC CASSPKAFRNEQFF
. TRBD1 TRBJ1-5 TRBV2 TGTGCCAGCAGTGAACAGGGACAGGTCCTCGGTCAGCCCCAGCATTTT CASSEQGQVLGQPQHF
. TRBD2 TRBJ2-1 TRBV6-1 TGTGCCAGCACAGGACTAGCGGGATCCTACAATGAGCAGTTCTTC CASTGLAGSYNEQFF
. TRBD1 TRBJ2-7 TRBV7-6 TGTGCCAGCAGCCTATGGACAGGAGGCTACGAGCAGTACTTC CASSLWTGGYEQYF
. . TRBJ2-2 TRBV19 TGTGCCAGTAGTATACTCCAAACTGGGGAGCTGTTTTTT CASSILQTGELFF